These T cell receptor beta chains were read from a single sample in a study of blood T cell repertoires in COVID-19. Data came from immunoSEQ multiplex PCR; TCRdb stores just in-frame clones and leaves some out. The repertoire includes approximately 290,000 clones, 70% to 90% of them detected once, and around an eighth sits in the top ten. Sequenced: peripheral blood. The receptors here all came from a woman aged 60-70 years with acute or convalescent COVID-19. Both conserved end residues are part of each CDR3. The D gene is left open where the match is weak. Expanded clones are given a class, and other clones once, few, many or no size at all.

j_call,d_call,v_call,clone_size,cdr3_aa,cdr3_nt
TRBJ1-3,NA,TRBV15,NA,CATSPGRQLLYSGNTIYF,TGTGCCACCAGTCCTGGCCGACAGCTCCTGTACTCTGGAAACACCATATATTTT
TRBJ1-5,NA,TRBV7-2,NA,CASSSSPGTRQPQHF,TGTGCCAGCAGCTCCTCCCCCGGGACAAGACAGCCCCAGCATTTT
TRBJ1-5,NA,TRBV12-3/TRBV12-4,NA,CASSFGRNQPQHF,TGTGCCAGCAGTTTTGGCCGCAATCAGCCCCAGCATTTT
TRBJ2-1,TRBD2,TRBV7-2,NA,CASSLGLAGGYNEQFF,TGTGCCAGCAGCTTAGGCTTGGCGGGGGGATACAATGAGCAGTTCTTC
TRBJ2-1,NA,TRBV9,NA,CASSSGAGYNEQFF,TGTGCCAGCAGCTCAGGTGCAGGGTACAATGAGCAGTTCTTC
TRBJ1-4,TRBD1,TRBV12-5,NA,CASTLMDRGEKLFF,TGTGCTAGTACCCTCATGGACAGGGGCGAAAAACTGTTTTTT
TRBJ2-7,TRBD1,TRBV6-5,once,CATRPRTGVNEQYF,TGTGCCACCAGACCCAGGACAGGGGTGAACGAGCAGTACTTC
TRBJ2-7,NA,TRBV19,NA,CASSIALQGLNEQYF,TGTGCCAGTAGTATAGCCCTACAGGGTTTGAATGAGCAGTACTTC
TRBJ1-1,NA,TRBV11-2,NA,CASSYGTLEAFF,TGTGCCAGCAGTTACGGGACATTGGAAGCTTTCTTT
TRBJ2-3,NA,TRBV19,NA,CASSAPPGDTQYF,TGTGCCAGTAGTGCCCCACCCGGAGATACGCAGTATTTT
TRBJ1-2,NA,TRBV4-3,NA,CASSQVPGSNYGYTF,TGCGCCAGCAGCCAAGTTCCAGGGTCTAACTATGGCTACACCTTC
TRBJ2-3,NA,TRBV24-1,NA,CATRPAGALDTQYF,TGTGCCACCAGGCCGGCAGGGGCGCTAGATACGCAGTATTTT
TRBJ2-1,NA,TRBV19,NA,CASTEAPGNEQFF,TGTGCCAGTACCGAGGCCCCGGGGAATGAGCAGTTCTTC
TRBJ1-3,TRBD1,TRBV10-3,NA,CAIGGQGSGGNTIYF,TGTGCCATCGGGGGACAGGGGAGCGGTGGAAACACCATATATTTT
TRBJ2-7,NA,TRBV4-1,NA,CASREMLGLTYEQYF,TGCGCCAGCAGGGAGATGTTGGGGCTCACCTACGAGCAGTACTTC
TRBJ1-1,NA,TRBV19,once,CASSSRGWDTEAFF,TGTGCCAGTAGTTCCAGGGGTTGGGACACTGAAGCTTTCTTT
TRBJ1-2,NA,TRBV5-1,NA,CASSAGSATSNYGYTF,TGCGCCAGCAGCGCAGGGTCCGCCACTTCTAACTATGGCTACACCTTC
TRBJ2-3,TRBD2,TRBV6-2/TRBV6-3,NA,CASSLVGLAGVSTDTQYF,TGTGCCAGCAGCCTCGTCGGACTAGCGGGGGTTAGCACAGATACGCAGTATTTT
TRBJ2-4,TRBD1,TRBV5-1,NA,CASSWGQGALAKNIQYF,TGCGCCAGCAGCTGGGGACAGGGGGCGCTGGCCAAAAACATTCAGTACTTC
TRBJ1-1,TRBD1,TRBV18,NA,CASSQQGRTEAFF,TGTGCCAGCTCGCAACAGGGGAGGACTGAAGCTTTCTTT
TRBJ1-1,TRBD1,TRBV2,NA,CASSEAGTGLSEAFF,TGTGCCAGCAGTGAAGCGGGGACAGGGCTTTCTGAAGCTTTCTTT
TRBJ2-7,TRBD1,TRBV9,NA,CASSVGTTGDSYSYEQYF,TGTGCCAGCAGCGTAGGGACAACAGGGGATTCTTACTCCTACGAGCAGTACTTC
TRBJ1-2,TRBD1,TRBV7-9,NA,CASSSKPGQGQEYGYTF,TGTGCCAGCAGCTCGAAACCGGGACAGGGTCAGGAGTATGGCTACACCTTC
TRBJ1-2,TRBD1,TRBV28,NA,CASSSVRTGNYGYTF,TGTGCCAGCAGTTCAGTGAGGACAGGGAACTATGGCTACACCTTC
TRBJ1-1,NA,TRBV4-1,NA,CASSQGIGGWSLNTEAFF,TGCGCCAGCAGCCAAGGGATTGGCGGTTGGAGCTTGAACACTGAAGCTTTCTTT
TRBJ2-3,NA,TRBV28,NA,CASSLGTRHGDTQYF,TGTGCCAGCAGTCTCGGGACTCGGCATGGAGATACGCAGTATTTT
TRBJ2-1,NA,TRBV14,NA,CASSQVGGTYNEQFF,TGTGCCAGCAGCCAAGTCGGCGGAACCTACAATGAGCAGTTCTTC
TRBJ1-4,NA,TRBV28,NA,CASSLYQGGEKLFF,TGTGCCAGCAGTTTATACCAGGGTGGAGAAAAACTGTTTTTT
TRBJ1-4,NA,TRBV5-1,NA,CASSPASGGDEKLFF,TGCGCCAGCAGCCCGGCGTCAGGAGGGGACGAAAAACTGTTTTTT
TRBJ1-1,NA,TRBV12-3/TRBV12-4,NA,CASSLGASTEAFF,TGTGCCAGCAGTTTGGGGGCTAGCACTGAAGCTTTCTTT
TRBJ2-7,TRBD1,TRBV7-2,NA,CASSRTGVSAYEQYF,TGTGCCAGCAGCCGTACAGGGGTCAGTGCCTACGAGCAGTACTTC
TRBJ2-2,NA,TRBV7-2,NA,CASSLNALSADTGELFF,TGTGCCAGCAGCTTAAACGCCCTGAGCGCGGACACCGGGGAGCTGTTTTTT
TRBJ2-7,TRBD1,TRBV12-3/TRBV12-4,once,CASSRQGKYEQYF,TGTGCCAGCAGCCGACAGGGGAAGTACGAGCAGTACTTC